The 31 T cell receptor beta chains listed next were all sequenced from one sample in a study of T cell responses to AZD1222 COVID-19 vaccine. The protocol was immunoSEQ multiplex PCR, while the TCRdb copy is restricted to in-frame clones and leaves out a portion. The table has some 110,000 clones, roughly 91% seen once. The starting material was peripheral blood, obtained on day 0 of AZD1222 vaccination. The source of these receptors is an adult in good health.

V is TRBV28 and J is TRBJ2-1, with 9 bases fitting TRBD2. CDR3 length equals 16 residues. V shed 5 bases and J 6 bases; nucleotides not matched to a gene: 11. In germline, CDR1 is MDHEN, CDR2 SYDVKM. DNA for the CDR3: TGTGCCAGCAGTCCCTTGGGTAGCGGGAGTTCCAATGAGCAGTTCTTC. It encodes CASSPLGSGSSNEQFF.

This clone was found once. The chain couples TRBV6-5 to TRBJ1-4; weak D call: TRBD1 (5 bases). V lost 0 bases to trimming and J lost 5 bases, with 13 bases between them. The CDR3 consists of 16 residues. Looked up from germline, CDR1 is MNHEY and CDR2 is SVGAGI. The chain's CDR3 is CASSYSPRQINEKLFF. The CDR3 DNA reads as TGTGCCAGCAGTTACTCGCCCCGACAGATCAATGAAAAACTGTTTTTT.

The gene calls are TRBV27 and TRBJ2-7, with TRBD2 matching over 7 bases. CDR1 MNHEY and CDR2 SMNVEV come from the germline V gene (reference sequence). V lost 7 bases, J lost 2 bases, and 14 bases stayed unmatched. The CDR3 spans 16 residues. The CDR3 bases are TGTGCCAGCACCACCCGGTGGGGGGGGGAGGCCTACGAGCAGTACTTC. Protein sequence: CASTTRWGGEAYEQYF.

The genes are TRBV28 and TRBJ2-7; D not certain. Germline V CDR1 and CDR2: MDHEN, SYDVKM. CDR3 size: 12 residues. Trimming took off 4 bases at V and 2 bases at J, with 6 bases between the two ends. CDR3 sequence (DNA): TGTGCCAGCAGTTCCTCCGCCTACGAGCAGTACTTC. It is translated as CASSSSAYEQYF.

The V gene is TRBV3-1 (or the pseudogene TRBV3-2), the J gene TRBJ2-7, with a possible D match to TRBD2 (7 bases). This CDR3 is 15 amino acids long. V shed 4 bases and J shed 5 bases, with 18 bases lying between them. Germline lookup yields CDR1 LGHDT and CDR2 YNNKEL (reference sequence). In DNA, the CDR3 is TGTGCCAGCAGCCCCATGGGGGCGGGAGTGAACGAGCAGTACTTC. Protein: CASSPMGAGVNEQYF.

The chain is built from TRBV12-3 or TRBV12-4 and TRBJ1-1; D not resolved. Trimming left V 5 bases short and J 0 bases short, with 7 bases between. The CDR3 sequence is 13 residues long. The CDR3, as DNA: TGTGCCAGCAGTCCACGGGTGAACACTGAAGCTTTCTTT. Protein sequence: CASSPRVNTEAFF.

The chain carries TRBV3-1 (or the pseudogene TRBV3-2) and TRBJ2-1; D might be TRBD2 (6 bases). The CDR3 length is 16 residues. In germline, CDR1 is LGHDT, CDR2 YNNKEL (reference sequence). Trimming took off 4 bases at V and 7 bases at J, with 20 bases between the two ends. CDR3 amino acids: CASSRTPSSGTNEQFF. The DNA for the CDR3 is TGTGCCAGCAGCCGAACCCCATCCTCCGGGACTAATGAGCAGTTCTTC.

V is TRBV7-9 and J is TRBJ2-1; no clear D. CDR3 length: 14 amino acids. Between the trimmed V and J ends, which lost 11 bases and 0 bases, there was a span of 14 bases. Germline values: CDR1 SEHNR, CDR2 FQNEAQ (reference sequence). The CDR3 is CACPGRHSYNEQFF. CDR3 sequence (DNA): TGTGCCTGCCCTGGGCGGCACTCCTACAATGAGCAGTTCTTC.

The chain has TRBV29-1 and TRBJ2-5; 14 bases are a match to TRBD2. Germline assignment: CDR1 SQVTM and CDR2 ANQGSEA. Germline trimming cut 0 bases from V and 5 bases from J; bases unmatched to any gene: 11. The CDR3 has 18 residues. As DNA, the CDR3 is TGCAGCGTTGAAGAAGGGGGAACGGGACTAGCGGGAGCGGAGACCCAGTACTTC. Its translation: CSVEEGGTGLAGAETQYF.

The genes are TRBV14 and TRBJ2-7; 11 bases map to TRBD2. The ends lost 5 bases at V and 4 bases at J; junction bases unmatched: 4. Germline V lookup: CDR1 SGHDN, CDR2 FVKESK. There are 14 residues in the CDR3. CDR3 sequence: CASSSSGGTYEQYF. The DNA of the CDR3 is TGTGCCAGCAGCTCTAGCGGGGGGACTTACGAGCAGTACTTC.

As to this clone: The sample contains more than one DNA sequence encoding this CDR3. V and J are TRBV28 and TRBJ2-7; D gene ambiguous. The V end was cut by 5 bases, the J end by 3 bases, with 5 bases between. Germline CDR1 is MDHEN and CDR2 is SYDVKM. This CDR3 comprises 11 residues. The CDR3 reads CASSDLYEQYF. CDR3 DNA: TGTGCCAGCAGTGATCTCTACGAGCAGTACTTC.

V gene TRBV3-1 (or the pseudogene TRBV3-2) combines with J gene TRBJ1-3, with 7 nucleotides matching TRBD1. The germline gives CDR1 LGHDT, CDR2 YNNKEL (reference sequence). The V and J ends lost 5 bases and 3 bases, in that order; junction bases with no gene match: 7. There are 15 residues in the CDR3. The CDR3, as DNA: TGTGCCAGCAGCTCCGGGACAGTCGTTGGAAACACCATATATTTT. It codes for CASSSGTVVGNTIYF.

This chain connects TRBV27 to TRBJ1-3; 7 bases line up with TRBD1. CDR1 is MNHEY and CDR2 is SMNVEV in the germline V gene (reference sequence). The junction had 1 base not matched to a gene; V was cut back by 6 bases and J by 2 bases. The CDR3 loop spans 13 amino acids. In DNA, the CDR3 is TGTGCCAGCAGAACAGGGGCTGGAAACACCATATATTTT. Translated: CASRTGAGNTIYF.

V usage is TRBV3-1 (or the pseudogene TRBV3-2) and J usage is TRBJ2-7, with a weak D call TRBD2 (5 bases). With 5 bases removed from V and 3 bases from J, the gap between germline ends came to 11 bases. Germline CDR1 LGHDT, CDR2 YNNKEL (reference sequence). This CDR3 contains 13 residues. The CDR3 region has the DNA TGTGCCAGCAGCGACGGGATGTTCTACGAGCAGTACTTC. This codes for CASSDGMFYEQYF.

V is TRBV9 and J is TRBJ1-6, with D possibly being TRBD1 (5 bases). Germline assignment: CDR1 SGDLS and CDR2 YYNGEE. Deletions cut 0 bases from V and 12 bases from J, with 10 bases between. The CDR3 sequence is 13 residues long. Written as DNA, the CDR3 is TGTGCCAGCAGCGTAGCTGGGGCAGAACCCCTCCACTTT. It codes for CASSVAGAEPLHF.

The V call is TRBV12-3 or TRBV12-4, the J call TRBJ2-7, with a tentative D call TRBD1 (5 bases). The ends were cut back, 2 bases at V and 5 bases at J, with 10 bases in the middle. The CDR3 runs 13 residues. The CDR3 region has the DNA TGTGCCAGCAGTTTACAGGGTCCGGACGAGCAGTACTTC. Translation: CASSLQGPDEQYF.

The rearrangement links TRBV19 to TRBJ2-7; no definite D call. The germline gives CDR1 LNHDA, CDR2 SQIVND (reference sequence). The CDR3 is made up of 11 amino acids. Deletions cut 7 bases from V and 7 bases from J, with 11 bases between. The CDR3 DNA sequence: TGTGCCAGTAAGTACGATTCGGAGCAGTACTTC. This gives the protein CASKYDSEQYF.

The chain carries TRBV6-7 and TRBJ2-7; 7 nucleotides match TRBD2. TRBV6-7 belongs to the ORF category, with a function that is uncertain. There are 14 residues in the CDR3. The ends lost 4 bases at V and 2 bases at J; junction bases unmatched: 5. DNA of the CDR3: TGTGCCAGCAGTTTCGCGGGAGAAACCTACGAGCAGTACTTC. It specifies CASSFAGETYEQYF.

This rearrangement joins TRBV7-8 to TRBJ2-1, with TRBD2 matching 10 bases. The CDR3 has 15 amino acids. The V and J ends lost 1 base and 8 bases, in that order; junction bases with no gene match: 5. Germline CDR1 is SGHVS and CDR2 is FQNEAQ. DNA of the CDR3: TGTGCCAGCAGCTTAGTCCTAGCGGGAGTTTATGAGCAGTTCTTC. Translation: CASSLVLAGVYEQFF.

The J gene is TRBJ1-3, the V gene TRBV3-1 (or the pseudogene TRBV3-2); D remains unclear. Germline V lookup: CDR1 LGHDT, CDR2 YNNKEL (reference sequence). Trimming took 2 bases from V and 0 from J, leaving 8 bases between them. The CDR3 loop spans 15 amino acids. CDR3 nucleotide sequence: TGTGCCAGCAGCCAAACCGGTATCTCTGGAAACACCATATATTTT. This encodes CASSQTGISGNTIYF.

Of note for this clone: The same CDR3 also results from other DNA sequences found in this sample. The J gene is TRBJ1-5, the V gene TRBV2; a weak D match, TRBD1 (6 bases). The V end lost 6 bases, the J end lost 1 base, and 10 bases lay between the germline ends. Germline CDR1 and CDR2: SNHLY and FYNNEI. The CDR3 is 14 residues long. CDR3 nucleotides: TGTGCCAGCAGCCAAACAGGGAGCAATCAGCCCCAGCATTTT. As protein: CASSQTGSNQPQHF.

The V and J genes are TRBV18 and TRBJ1-6; D call uncertain. This CDR3 has 15 amino acids. Germline-derived CDR1 and CDR2 are KGHSH and LQKENI. V lost 4 bases and J 8 bases, leaving 15 bases between the germline ends. CDR3 protein: CASSHSSGGDSPLHF. The CDR3 DNA follows: TGTGCCAGCTCACACTCAAGCGGAGGTGATTCACCCCTCCACTTT.

The J gene is TRBJ1-4, the V gene TRBV2; no clear D gene. With 2 bases removed from V and 7 bases from J, the gap between germline ends came to 11 bases. The CDR3 is 14 residues long. Germline V gene lookup returns CDR1 SNHLY and CDR2 FYNNEI. CDR3 sequence (DNA): TGTGCCAGCAGTGAAAGGCTAGCTGGTGAAAAACTGTTTTTT. It yields the protein CASSERLAGEKLFF.

The chain recombines TRBV7-3 with TRBJ2-1, with D possibly called TRBD1 or TRBD2 (5 bases each). The germline V gene encodes CDR1 SGHTA and CDR2 FQGTGA. V was cut by 4 bases and J by 14 bases, with 18 bases left in between. The CDR3 contains 13 residues. DNA of the CDR3: TGTGCCAGCAGCTCGGGACCGCAGCCCATGAAGTTCTTC. Protein product: CASSSGPQPMKFF.

The chain recombines TRBV29-1 with TRBJ2-3; 8 bases line up with TRBD2. Germline V gene lookup returns CDR1 SQVTM and CDR2 ANQGSEA. This CDR3 contains 12 residues. V trimming: 2 bases; J trimming: 5 bases; junction bases outside the gene matches: 0. The CDR3 region is CSVESGGDTQYF. CDR3 nucleotide sequence: TGCAGCGTTGAAAGCGGGGGAGATACGCAGTATTTT.

CDR3 protein: CASSTDGQVQETQYF. In DNA form, the CDR3 reads TGTGCCAGCAGCACTGACGGACAGGTCCAAGAGACCCAGTACTTC. The chain joins TRBV7-3 to TRBJ2-5; TRBD1 aligns across 7 bases. Germline CDR1 SGHTA, CDR2 FQGTGA. The CDR3 extends over 15 amino acids. V was clipped by 5 bases and J by 1 base; unmatched bases: 7.

J is TRBJ2-7 and V is TRBV10-1; 8 bases align to TRBD1. CDR1 and CDR2 from the germline V gene are WNHNN and SYGVQD (reference sequence). V gave up 8 bases and J gave up 7 bases; unmatched junction bases: 19. The CDR3 extends over 16 amino acids. In nucleotides, the CDR3 is TGCGCCAGCTACGCAAGACCCCGGGACAGGAGGCGGGAGCAGTACTTC. It yields the protein CASYARPRDRRREQYF.

This chain links TRBV4-1 with TRBJ1-5; no clear D gene. CDR1 and CDR2 from the germline V gene are MGHRA and YSYEKL. CDR3 size: 15 residues. V dropped 2 bases and J dropped 11 bases, with 19 bases sitting between them. The CDR3 nucleotides read TGCGCCAGCAGCCAAACCCAAACCGGGAAACGGGCCCAGCATTTT. Translating gives CASSQTQTGKRAQHF.

The chain combines TRBV6-1 with TRBJ1-2; D gene ambiguous. Germline V CDR1 and CDR2: MNHNS, SASEGT. CDR3 length equals 13 residues. V lost 1 base to trimming and J lost 9 bases, with 12 bases between them. CDR3 DNA sequence: TGTGCCAGCAGTGAAGGTAGGGCTTGGAGCTACACCTTC. Its protein product is CASSEGRAWSYTF.

This CDR3 is CASSPGPREQYF. The DNA for the CDR3 is TGTGCCAGCAGTCCCGGTCCCCGAGAGCAGTACTTC. The chain carries TRBV28 and TRBJ2-7; D unresolved. The CDR3 consists of 12 residues. Between the trimmed V and J ends, which lost 5 bases and 7 bases, there was a span of 12 bases. Germline assignment: CDR1 MDHEN and CDR2 SYDVKM.

Details on this clone: The sample carries other DNA sequences with the same CDR3. The chain recombines TRBV24-1 with TRBJ1-3; D is uncertain. Between the trimmed V and J ends, which lost 4 bases and 4 bases, there was a span of 13 bases. Germline V gives CDR1 KGHDR, CDR2 SFDVKD. The CDR3 is 15 amino acids. The CDR3 loop reads CATSDPRGSGNTIYF. CDR3 nucleotide sequence: TGTGCCACCAGTGACCCTCGGGGATCCGGAAACACCATATATTTT.